This T cell receptor (beta chain) was identified in a study of blood T cell repertoires in COVID-19. Study in general: Researchers got acute and convalescent COVID-19 samples from the United States, Italy and Spain. Sources were T cells, B-cell-depleted T cells, or PBMCs; the material itself was cDNA or gDNA.

Original handling: Reference gene primers were amplified, and this amplification served to estimate nucleated cell counts. Libraries were prepared by immunoSEQ multiplex PCR; TCRdb keeps only in-frame clonotypes and omits some of them. V and J calls plus clone size are reproduced from that table; the DNA served to infer D and trimming. The sample shows fewer than 200,000 clones, about 93% of them seen only once. After removal of 4 bases from V and 5 bases from J, the junction contained 5 bases not matched to a gene. Germline V gene sequence: CDR1 SEHNR, CDR2 FQNEAQ (reference sequence). CDR3 length: 14 residues.

The genes are TRBV7-9 and TRBJ2-7; the match to TRBD2 covers 10 bases. The sequenced sample consisted of peripheral blood. The source of this sequence is a woman in her 50s with acute or convalescent COVID-19. CDR3 DNA sequence: TGTGCCAGCAGCTCGGCCAGCGGGAGGGACGAGCAGTACTTC. Translating gives CASSSASGRDEQYF.